This paragraph covers one T cell receptor beta chain sequence. Germline V gene data show CDR1 as MNHEY and CDR2 as SVGAGI. The CDR3 length is 14 residues. V lost 5 bases, J lost 5 bases, and 6 bases stayed unmatched. Several immunoSEQ plates held equal portions of the genomic DNA taken from each subset. Using immunoSEQ multiplex PCR, the repertoire was profiled, and TCRdb retains in-frame clones only, with some absent. Altogether around 510,000 clones are present, roughly 95% being singletons, with the ten largest covering nearly 0.065%. This sample was taken from a study of shared clonotypes between healthy human individuals. Study-wide context: Researchers assigned three CD4 naive, three CD4 memory, two CD8 naive and one CD8 memory plate to each donor.

The chain has TRBV6-5 and TRBJ2-1; TRBD1 agrees at 7 bases. The receptor's source is a woman in her thirties in good health. The material sequenced was naive CD4+ T cells sorted from blood. Subset indicated: CD45RA+ positively selected. Here the CDR3 reads CASSPPGQHNEQFF. CDR3 in DNA: TGTGCCAGCAGTCCCCCGGGACAGCACAATGAGCAGTTCTTC.